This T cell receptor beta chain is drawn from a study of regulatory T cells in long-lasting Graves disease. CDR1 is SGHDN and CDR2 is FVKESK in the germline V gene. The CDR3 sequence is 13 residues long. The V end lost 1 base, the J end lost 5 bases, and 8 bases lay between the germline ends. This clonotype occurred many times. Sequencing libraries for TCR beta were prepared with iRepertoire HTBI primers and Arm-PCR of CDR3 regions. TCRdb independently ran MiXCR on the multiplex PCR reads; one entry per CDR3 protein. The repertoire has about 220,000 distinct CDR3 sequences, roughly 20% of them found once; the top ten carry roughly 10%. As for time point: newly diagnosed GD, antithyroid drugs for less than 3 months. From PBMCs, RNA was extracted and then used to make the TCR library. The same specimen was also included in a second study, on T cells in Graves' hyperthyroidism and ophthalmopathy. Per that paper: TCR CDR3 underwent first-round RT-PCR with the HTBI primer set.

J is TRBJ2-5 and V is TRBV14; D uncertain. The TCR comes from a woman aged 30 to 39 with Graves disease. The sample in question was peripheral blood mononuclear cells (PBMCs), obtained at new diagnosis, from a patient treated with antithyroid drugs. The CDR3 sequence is CASSQGVLETQYF. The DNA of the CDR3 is TGTGCCAGCAGCCAAGGGGTCTTGGAGACCCAGTACTTC.